This is a list of T cell receptor beta chains from one sample in a study of T-cell reconstitution after alpha-beta-depleted transplantation in children. TCRdb re-called the PCR reads with MiXCR, one entry per CDR3 protein. The sample lists 450,000 to 500,000 distinct CDR3 sequences, around 13% seen once, with about 5% in the top ten. The sample was PBMCs from the stem cell graft donor, taken from the stem cell graft. The receptors shown here come from a human donor who donated a stem cell graft to a child with combined immunodeficiency. The CDR3 runs from the conserved cysteine through the conserved F or W. The D gene is left open where the match is weak. The size entry is marked missing in some rows and otherwise reads once, few, many or a size class.

TRBD2 TRBJ2-3 NA TRBV7-8 TGTGCCAGCAGGCGTCCGCGGCTAGCGGGCATCAGTGCTAGCACAGATACGCAGTATTTT CASRRPRLAGISASTDTQYF
TRBD1 TRBJ2-7 NA TRBV15 TGTGCCACCAGCAGCCTCGGACAGGGGAGGTACGAGCAGTACTTC CATSSLGQGRYEQYF
NA TRBJ2-3 many TRBV5-1 TGCGCCAGCAGTTATGGTTCCCCGGATACGCAGTATTTT CASSYGSPDTQYF
TRBD2 TRBJ2-7 NA TRBV27 TGTGCCAGCAGCTTCCTCGGCGGGAGTCTCCACGAGCAGTACTTC CASSFLGGSLHEQYF
NA TRBJ2-3 NA TRBV12-3/TRBV12-4 TGTGCCAGCAGTCCTTCCTATGGTAGCACAGATACGCAGTATTTT CASSPSYGSTDTQYF
NA TRBJ2-7 NA TRBV4-3 TGCGCCAGCAGCCAAGAGGAGGCTAACTCCTACGAGCAGTACTTC CASSQEEANSYEQYF
NA TRBJ2-5 NA TRBV12-3/TRBV12-4 TGTGCCAGCAGTTTCGGCGGGGACCAAGAGACCCAGTACTTC CASSFGGDQETQYF
TRBD1 TRBJ2-7 NA TRBV4-3 TGCGCCAGCAGCCAAGATAGGGGACAGGGGACCGAGCAGTACTTC CASSQDRGQGTEQYF
NA TRBJ1-2 many TRBV7-2 TGTGCCAGCAGCTTAGGATATGTGGGCTACTATGGCTACACCTTC CASSLGYVGYYGYTF
NA TRBJ2-5 NA TRBV5-1 TGCGCCAGCAGCTCCCAGGACTTCCAAGAGACCCAGTACTTC CASSSQDFQETQYF
NA TRBJ1-2 few TRBV12-3/TRBV12-4 TGTGCCAGCAGCCTAACAGGGTTGCAAAGCTACACCTTC CASSLTGLQSYTF
NA TRBJ2-7 NA TRBV20-1 TGCAGTGCTAATACCCGGACGGAACCCTACGAGCAGTACTTC CSANTRTEPYEQYF
TRBD1 TRBJ1-2 few TRBV4-2 TGTGCCAGCAGCCAAGAACAGGGGTCGGACTATGGCTACACCTTC CASSQEQGSDYGYTF
TRBD1 TRBJ2-1 NA TRBV25-1 TGTGCCAGCACAGGGGGCTACAATGAGCAGTTCTTC CASTGGYNEQFF
TRBD2 TRBJ2-1 few TRBV20-1 TGCAGTGCTAGTGCGGGGGGGCTTGAGCAGTTCTTC CSASAGGLEQFF
TRBD1 TRBJ2-5 many TRBV12-3/TRBV12-4 TGTGCCAGCAGCTACATAGGGGGCACCCAAGAGACCCAGTACTTC CASSYIGGTQETQYF
NA TRBJ2-7 NA TRBV6-5 TGTGCCAGCAGTTACTCGACGGGCGCGGGGTACGAGCAGTACTTC CASSYSTGAGYEQYF